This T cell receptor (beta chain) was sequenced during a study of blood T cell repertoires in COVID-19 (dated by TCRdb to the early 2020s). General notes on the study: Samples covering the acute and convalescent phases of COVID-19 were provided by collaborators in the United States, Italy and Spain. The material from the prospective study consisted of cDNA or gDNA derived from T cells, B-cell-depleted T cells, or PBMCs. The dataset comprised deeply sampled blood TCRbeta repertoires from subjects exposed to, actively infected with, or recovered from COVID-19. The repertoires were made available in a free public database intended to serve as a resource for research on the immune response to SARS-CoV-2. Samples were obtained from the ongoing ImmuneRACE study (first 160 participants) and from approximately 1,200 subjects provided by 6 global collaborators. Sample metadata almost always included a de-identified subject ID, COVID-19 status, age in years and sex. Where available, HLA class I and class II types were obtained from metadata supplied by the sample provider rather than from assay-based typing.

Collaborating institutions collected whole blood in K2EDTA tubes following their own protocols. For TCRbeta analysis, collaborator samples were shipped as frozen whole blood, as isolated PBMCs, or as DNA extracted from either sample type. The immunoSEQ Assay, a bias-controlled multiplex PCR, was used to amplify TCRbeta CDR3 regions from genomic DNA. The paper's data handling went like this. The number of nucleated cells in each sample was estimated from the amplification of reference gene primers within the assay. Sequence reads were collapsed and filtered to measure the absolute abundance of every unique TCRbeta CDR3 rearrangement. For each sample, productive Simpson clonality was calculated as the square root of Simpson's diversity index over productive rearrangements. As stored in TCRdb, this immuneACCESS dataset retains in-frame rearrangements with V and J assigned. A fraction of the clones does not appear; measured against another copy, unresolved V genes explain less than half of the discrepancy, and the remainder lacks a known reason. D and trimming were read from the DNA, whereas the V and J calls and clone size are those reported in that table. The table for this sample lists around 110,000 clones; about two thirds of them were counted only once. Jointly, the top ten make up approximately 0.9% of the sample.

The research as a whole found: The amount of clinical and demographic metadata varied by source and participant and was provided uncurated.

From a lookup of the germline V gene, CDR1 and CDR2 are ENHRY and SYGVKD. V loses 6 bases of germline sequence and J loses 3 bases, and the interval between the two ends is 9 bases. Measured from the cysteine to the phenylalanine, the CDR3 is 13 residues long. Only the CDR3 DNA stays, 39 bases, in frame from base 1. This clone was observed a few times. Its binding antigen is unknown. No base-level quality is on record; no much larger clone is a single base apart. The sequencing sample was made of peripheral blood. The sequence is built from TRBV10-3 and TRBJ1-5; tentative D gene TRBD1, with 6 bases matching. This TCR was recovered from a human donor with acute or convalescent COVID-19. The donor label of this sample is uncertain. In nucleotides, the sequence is TGTGCCATCAGCACAGGGCCCAATCAGCCCCAGCATTTT. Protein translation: CAISTGPNQPQHF.